This passage covers 24 T cell receptor beta chains from one sample sequenced in a study of T cells in Graves' hyperthyroidism and ophthalmopathy. TCR beta CDR3 regions were amplified from RNA. The study used the HTBI primer set for a first-round RT-PCR of the TCR CDR3. MiXCR, applied by TCRdb to the multiplex PCR reads, yields one record per CDR3 protein. The data hold about 840,000 distinct CDR3 sequences, with roughly 40% observed a single time. Sequencing was carried out using blood. The receptor set was obtained from a man aged 18-30 years with Graves' hyperthyroidism.

About this clonotype: Compared with germline, one end of the junction differs, possibly owing to a read error. This sequence joins TRBV29-1 and TRBJ1-1, with 8 bases fitting TRBD1. The germline V gene has CDR1 SQVTM and CDR2 ANQGSEA. CDR3 size: 14 residues. CDR3 sequence: CSIDRTGSNTEAFF. The DNA for the CDR3 is TGCAGCATTGATAGGACAGGGTCGAACACTGAAGCTTTCTTT. Full variable domain (remainder filled in from reference TRBV29-1 and TRBJ1-1): SAVISQKPSRDICQRGTSLTIQCQVDSQVTMMFWYRQQPGQSLTLIATANQGSEATYESGFVIDKFPISRPNLTFSTLTVSNMSPEDSSIYLCSIDRTGSNTEAFFGQGTRLTVV.

This clonotype was observed at least ten times. The chain couples TRBV10-3 to TRBJ2-7; D remains unclear. The CDR3 is 11 amino acids. Germline V CDR1 and CDR2: ENHRY, SYGVKD. Trimming left V 3 bases short and J 3 bases short, with 3 bases between. In nucleotides, the CDR3 is TGTGCCATCAGTGACGGCTACGAGCAGTACTTC. Translation gives CAISDGYEQYF.

The rearrangement links TRBV6-5 to TRBJ1-6; TRBD1 matches 10 bases. V lost 7 bases, J lost 8 bases, and 5 bases stayed unmatched. This CDR3 is 14 amino acids long. Germline-derived CDR1 and CDR2 are MNHEY and SVGAGI. CDR3 bases: TGTGCCAGCACCTCGGGACAGGGGTATTCACCCCTCCACTTT. It specifies CASTSGQGYSPLHF.

Ten or more counts support this clonotype. The rearrangement uses TRBV7-8 and TRBJ1-4, with TRBD1 matching 9 bases. The CDR3 has 15 residues. Germline V gene sequence: CDR1 SGHVS, CDR2 FQNEAQ. V lost 7 bases, J lost 6 bases, and 9 bases stayed unmatched. Written as DNA, the CDR3 is TGTGCCAGCACCCTAGGACAGGGGCGGTATGAAAAACTGTTTTTT. Translation gives CASTLGQGRYEKLFF.

The V and J genes are TRBV2 and TRBJ1-6; D ambiguous. The germline V gene has CDR1 SNHLY and CDR2 FYNNEI. The CDR3 contains 14 residues. The V gene lost 11 bases and the J gene lost 7 bases, with 18 bases spanning the gap. CDR3 sequence reads: CARHSERLNSPLHF. The CDR3 DNA is TGTGCCCGACACAGTGAGAGGCTGAATTCACCCCTCCACTTT.

This rearrangement joins TRBV4-2 to TRBJ1-6; possible D gene TRBD1, 6 bases. The length of the CDR3 is 15 residues. Trimming left V 1 base short and J 10 bases short, with 14 bases between. Germline lookup yields CDR1 LGHNA and CDR2 YNFKEQ. DNA of the CDR3: TGTGCCAGCAGCCAAGCCGAGGGGGGCGAATCACCCCTCCACTTT. Residues: CASSQAEGGESPLHF.

The genes are TRBV10-3 and TRBJ1-6; possibly TRBD1 for D (5 bases). With 6 bases removed from V and 10 bases from J, the gap between germline ends came to 16 bases. The length of the CDR3 is 14 residues. Germline CDR1 ENHRY, CDR2 SYGVKD. This CDR3 reads CAIRPRAVASPLHF. DNA for the CDR3: TGTGCCATCAGACCCAGGGCGGTGGCGTCACCCCTCCACTTT.

The rearrangement uses TRBV7-2 and TRBJ2-7, with D uncertain. Between the trimmed V and J ends, which lost 8 bases and 2 bases, there was a span of 13 bases. This CDR3 has 13 amino acids. Germline values: CDR1 SGHTA, CDR2 FQGNSA. CDR3 sequence: CASSPQTTYEQYF. CDR3 DNA: TGTGCCAGCTCACCACAGACCACCTACGAGCAGTACTTC.

This clonotype was counted a single time. This chain connects TRBV5-1 to TRBJ1-1; D ambiguous. Germline-derived CDR1 and CDR2 are SGHRS and YFSETQ. Between the trimmed V and J ends, which lost 1 base and 6 bases, there was a span of 7 bases. The CDR3 covers 12 residues. CDR3 protein: CASSLQAAEAFF. The CDR3 DNA is TGCGCCAGCAGCTTGCAGGCCGCTGAAGCTTTCTTT.

This clonotype turned up a few times. The chain combines TRBV6-5 with TRBJ1-6; 8 nucleotides match TRBD1. V shed 5 bases and J 6 bases; nucleotides not matched to a gene: 9. Germline V gene data show CDR1 as MNHEY and CDR2 as SVGAGI. The CDR3 contains 16 residues. CDR3 residues: CASSVAGTGPNSPLHF. DNA of the CDR3: TGTGCCAGCAGTGTAGCCGGGACAGGCCCTAATTCACCCCTCCACTTT.

This clonotype has a count of ten or more. The chain has TRBV7-9 and TRBJ1-1, with D hard to call. Deletions cut 8 bases from V and 7 bases from J, with 8 bases between. The CDR3 covers 10 residues. Germline CDR1 reads SEHNR; CDR2 reads FQNEAQ (reference sequence). CDR3 sequence reads: CASPRLEAFF. The CDR3 DNA sequence: TGTGCCAGCCCCCGACTTGAAGCTTTCTTT. Complete variable domain (other parts from reference TRBV7-9 and TRBJ1-1): DTGVSQNPRHKITKRGQNVTFRCDPISEHNRLYWYRQTLGQGPEFLTYFQNEAQLEKSRLLSDRFSAERPKGSFSTLEIQRTEQGDSAMYLCASPRLEAFFGQGTRLTVV.

This clonotype was counted once. The chain recombines TRBV7-9 with TRBJ1-6; the D is unclear. The CDR3 totals 14 residues. Trimming pared 5 bases from V and 7 bases from J, leaving 12 bases between. Germline values: CDR1 SEHNR, CDR2 FQNEAQ (reference sequence). CDR3 sequence (DNA): TGTGCCAGCAGCCCCGGGCCTGAGAATTCACCCCTCCACTTT. Translating it yields CASSPGPENSPLHF.

This chain uses TRBV7-9 with TRBJ2-2, with 7 positions matching TRBD1. V shed 5 bases, J shed 0 bases, and the junction held 9 bases outside the gene matches. The CDR3 totals 17 residues. Germline lookup yields CDR1 SEHNR and CDR2 FQNEAQ (reference sequence). The CDR3 loop is CASSPNKGTANTGELFF. For the CDR3, the DNA is TGTGCCAGCAGCCCAAACAAAGGGACAGCGAACACCGGGGAGCTGTTTTTT.

V usage is TRBV29-1 and J usage is TRBJ2-2; D unresolved. With 5 bases removed from V and 6 bases from J, the gap between germline ends came to 19 bases. Germline CDR1 reads SQVTM; CDR2 reads ANQGSEA. The CDR3 totals 15 residues. The DNA for the CDR3 is TGCAGCGTTATAGACTCCGAAACTGGCGCCGGGGAGCTGTTTTTT. Translating it yields CSVIDSETGAGELFF.

V is TRBV19 and J is TRBJ2-2; D not certain. V was pared by 5 bases and J by 2 bases, with 12 bases between. The CDR3 spans 15 residues. The germline CDR1 and CDR2 sequences are LNHDA and SQIVND (reference sequence). The chain's CDR3 is CASSSELQNTGELFF. The CDR3 bases are TGTGCCAGTAGTTCTGAGCTGCAAAACACCGGGGAGCTGTTTTTT.

The chain carries TRBV19 and TRBJ1-1; D is ambiguous. Germline values: CDR1 LNHDA, CDR2 SQIVND (reference sequence). CDR3 length: 9 residues. V was shortened by 6 bases and J by 8 bases, with 4 bases between the two germline ends. CDR3 loop: CASRTEAFF. Here the CDR3 DNA reads TGTGCCAGTAGGACAGAAGCTTTCTTT.

The rearrangement links TRBV29-1 to TRBJ1-1; no firm D call. The V and J ends lost 8 bases and 4 bases respectively, with 14 bases between them. Per the germline V gene, CDR1 is SQVTM and CDR2 is ANQGSEA. This CDR3 comprises 12 residues. The CDR3 protein is CSIPDGSTEAFF. The CDR3 coding sequence is TGCAGCATTCCTGACGGGAGCACTGAAGCTTTCTTT.

The chain carries TRBV15 and TRBJ2-7; D is ambiguous. The CDR3 length is 14 residues. Germline CDR1 reads LNHNV; CDR2 reads YYDKDF (reference sequence). V lost 3 bases to trimming and J lost 2 bases, with 11 bases between them. The CDR3 protein is CATSSSDGAYEQYF. The CDR3 DNA is TGTGCCACCAGCAGCTCGGACGGTGCCTACGAGCAGTACTTC.

The chain carries TRBV10-3 and TRBJ1-2; weak D call: TRBD1 (5 bases). The germline V gene has CDR1 ENHRY and CDR2 SYGVKD. The V end lost 4 bases, the J end lost 3 bases, and 12 bases lay between the germline ends. This CDR3 is built from 14 residues. The CDR3 DNA reads as TGTGCCATCAGTGGTGCAGGGTGGGACTATGGCTACACCTTC. Its protein is CAISGAGWDYGYTF.

Turning to this clonotype: One junction end disagrees with the germline gene, perhaps due to a read error. The chain combines TRBV5-5 with TRBJ2-7, with TRBD1 identical over 12 bases. Germline V gives CDR1 SGHKS, CDR2 YYEKEE (reference sequence). The CDR3 length is 15 residues. The DNA for the CDR3 is TGCGCCAGCAGCCCTGGGACAGGGGGCCCGGTCGAGCAGTACTTC. Amino acid sequence: CASSPGTGGPVEQYF. Using reference TRBV5-5 and TRBJ2-7 for the parts outside the CDR3, the full variable domain is DAGVTQSPTHLIKTRGQQVTLRCSPISGHKSVSWYQQVLGQGPQFIFQYYEKEERGRGNFPDRFSARQFPNYSSELNVNALLLGDSALYLCASSPGTGGPVEQYFGPGTRLTVT.

The V and J genes are TRBV6-5 and TRBJ1-4, with D perhaps matching TRBD1 (5 bases). The length of the CDR3 is 14 residues. Germline V gives CDR1 MNHEY, CDR2 SVGAGI. Trimming removed 5 bases at V and 3 bases at J, with 10 bases between. The CDR3 DNA reads TGTGCCAGCAGTATCCAGGGCGCTAATGAAAAACTGTTTTTT. Encoded protein: CASSIQGANEKLFF.

J is TRBJ1-5 and V is TRBV12-3 or TRBV12-4; D possibly corresponds to TRBD1 (5 bases). The CDR3 covers 15 residues. V was pared by 6 bases and J by 5 bases, with 17 bases between. The CDR3 here is CASSLAGTADQPQHF. CDR3 coding DNA: TGTGCCAGCAGCTTGGCCGGGACCGCAGATCAGCCCCAGCATTTT.

This clonotype was seen only a few times. The chain combines TRBV7-2 with TRBJ1-1; D is ambiguous. This CDR3 is 15 amino acids long. V gave up 6 bases and J gave up 1 base, with 15 bases separating them. Germline CDR1 SGHTA, CDR2 FQGNSA. CDR3 loop: CASSEAGVPNTEAFF. In DNA form, the CDR3 reads TGTGCCAGCAGTGAAGCGGGAGTCCCGAACACTGAAGCTTTCTTT.

The chain couples TRBV29-1 to TRBJ1-1; 8 nucleotides align to TRBD1. This CDR3 region has 14 residues. Losses at the gene ends were 8 bases for V and 1 base for J; bases not matched to a gene: 9. Germline CDR1 reads SQVTM; CDR2 reads ANQGSEA. Here the CDR3 reads CSTKTGATNTEAFF. Written as DNA, the CDR3 is TGCAGCACCAAGACAGGGGCGACGAACACTGAAGCTTTCTTT. Drawing the rest from reference TRBV29-1 and TRBJ1-1, the complete variable domain is SAVISQKPSRDICQRGTSLTIQCQVDSQVTMMFWYRQQPGQSLTLIATANQGSEATYESGFVIDKFPISRPNLTFSTLTVSNMSPEDSSIYLCSTKTGATNTEAFFGQGTRLTVV.